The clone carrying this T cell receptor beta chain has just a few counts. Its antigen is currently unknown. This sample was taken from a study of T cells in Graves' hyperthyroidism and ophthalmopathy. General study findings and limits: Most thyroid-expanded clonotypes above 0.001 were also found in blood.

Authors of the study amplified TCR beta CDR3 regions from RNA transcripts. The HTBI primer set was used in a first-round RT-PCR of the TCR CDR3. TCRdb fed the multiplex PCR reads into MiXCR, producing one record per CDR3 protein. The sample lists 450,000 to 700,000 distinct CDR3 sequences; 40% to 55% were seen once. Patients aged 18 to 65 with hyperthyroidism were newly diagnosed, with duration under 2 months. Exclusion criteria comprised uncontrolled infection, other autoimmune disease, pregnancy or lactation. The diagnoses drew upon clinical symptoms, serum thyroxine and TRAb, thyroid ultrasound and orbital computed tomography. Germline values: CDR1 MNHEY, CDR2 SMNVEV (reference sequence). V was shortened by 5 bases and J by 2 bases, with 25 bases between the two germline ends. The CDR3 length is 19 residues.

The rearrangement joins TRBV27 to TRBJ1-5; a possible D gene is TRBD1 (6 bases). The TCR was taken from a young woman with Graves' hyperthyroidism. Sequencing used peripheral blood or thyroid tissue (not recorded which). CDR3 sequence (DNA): TGTGCCAGCAGTATCCAAGCGGGGCAGGGGTCCGGGGGCAATCAGCCCCAGCATTTT. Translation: CASSIQAGQGSGGNQPQHF.